Reported below is one T cell receptor beta chain. Antigen unknown. All CD8+ T cell subsets were sorted in triplicate at over 250,000 cells each. CD45RO-CCR7+CD27+CD95- was the phenotype of naive CD8+ T cells. This CDR3 spans 18 amino acids. Germline-derived CDR1 and CDR2 are SQVTM and ANQGSEA. The entry originates in a study of CXCR3-negative and CXCR3-positive naive CD8 T cells. Overall study: The libraries together contributed about 130 million TRB reads, each supplying about 1.5 +/- 0.3 million.

Study findings and constraints: Memory CD8+ cells showed much lower diversity, while both naive subsets were comparably high. A higher hydrophobicity marked the TRB CDR3s of CXCR3-positive naive cells versus CXCR3-negative naive cells.

Libraries of TRB cDNA were made by 5' RACE and carried UMIs. Each CDR3 protein gets one entry in TCRdb, which reprocessed the 5' RACE reads and gives no DNA. The sample's table shows around 130,000 distinct CDR3 sequences. Sequenced sample: naive CXCR3+ CD8+ T cells from blood. Subset denoted: CD45RO-CCR7+CD27+CD95- naive CD8+ T cells expressing CXCR3 (TNR3+). The sequence came from a human donor in good health. Some clones in this sample may be carry-over from other donors' samples. V gene TRBV29-1 combines with J gene TRBJ2-7; TCRdb's D call of TRBD1 is untestable without DNA. The CDR3 spells CSAGMDRVGRENGYEQYF.